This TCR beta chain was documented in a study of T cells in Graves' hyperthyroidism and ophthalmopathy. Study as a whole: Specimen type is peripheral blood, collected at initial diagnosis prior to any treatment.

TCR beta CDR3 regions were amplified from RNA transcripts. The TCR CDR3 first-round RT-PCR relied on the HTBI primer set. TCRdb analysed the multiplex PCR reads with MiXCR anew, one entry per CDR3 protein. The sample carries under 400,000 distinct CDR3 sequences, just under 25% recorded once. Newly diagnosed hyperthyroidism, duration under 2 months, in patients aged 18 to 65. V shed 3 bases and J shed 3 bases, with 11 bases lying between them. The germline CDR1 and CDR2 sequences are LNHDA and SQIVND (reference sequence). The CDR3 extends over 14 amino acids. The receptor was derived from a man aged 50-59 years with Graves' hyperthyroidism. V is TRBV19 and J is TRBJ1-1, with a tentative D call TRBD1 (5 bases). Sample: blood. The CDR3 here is CASSMLGLDTEAFF. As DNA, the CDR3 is TGTGCCAGTAGTATGTTGGGGCTGGACACTGAAGCTTTCTTT.